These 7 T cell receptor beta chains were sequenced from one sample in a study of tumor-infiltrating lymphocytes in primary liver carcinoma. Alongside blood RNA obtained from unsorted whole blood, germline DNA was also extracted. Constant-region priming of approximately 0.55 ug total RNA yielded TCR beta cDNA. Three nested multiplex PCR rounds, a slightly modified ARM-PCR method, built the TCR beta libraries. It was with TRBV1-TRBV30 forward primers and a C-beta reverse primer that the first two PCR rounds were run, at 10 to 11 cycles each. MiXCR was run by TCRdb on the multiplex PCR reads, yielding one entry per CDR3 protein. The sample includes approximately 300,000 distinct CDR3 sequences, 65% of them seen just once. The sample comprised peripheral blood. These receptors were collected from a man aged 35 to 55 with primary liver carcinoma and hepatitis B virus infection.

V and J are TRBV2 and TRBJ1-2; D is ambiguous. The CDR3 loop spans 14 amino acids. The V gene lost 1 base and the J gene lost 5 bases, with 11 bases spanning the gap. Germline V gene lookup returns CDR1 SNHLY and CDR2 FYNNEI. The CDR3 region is CASSEGNTEYGYTF. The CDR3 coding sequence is TGTGCCAGCAGTGAAGGAAATACAGAATATGGCTACACCTTC.

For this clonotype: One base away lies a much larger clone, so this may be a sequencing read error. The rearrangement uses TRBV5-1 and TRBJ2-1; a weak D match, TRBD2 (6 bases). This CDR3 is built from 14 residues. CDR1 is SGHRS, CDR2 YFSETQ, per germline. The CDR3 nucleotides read TGCGCCAACAGCGGAGGGAGCGGCCACAATGAGCAGTTCTTC. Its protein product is CANSGGSGHNEQFF.

DNA for the CDR3: TGCGCCAGCAGCTTAAAGGCATACTACGAGCAGTACTTC. This encodes CASSLKAYYEQYF. The rearrangement uses TRBV5-1 and TRBJ2-7, with D uncertain. Looked up from germline, CDR1 is SGHRS and CDR2 is YFSETQ. Trimming left V 2 bases short and J 3 bases short, with 9 bases between. This CDR3 region has 13 residues.

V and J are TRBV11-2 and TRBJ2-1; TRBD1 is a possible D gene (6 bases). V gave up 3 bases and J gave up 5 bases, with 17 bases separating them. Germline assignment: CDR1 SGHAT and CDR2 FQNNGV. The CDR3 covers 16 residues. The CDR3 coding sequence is TGTGCCAGCAGCTTGATGCCGGGACATGGTAACAATGAGCAGTTCTTC. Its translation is CASSLMPGHGNNEQFF.

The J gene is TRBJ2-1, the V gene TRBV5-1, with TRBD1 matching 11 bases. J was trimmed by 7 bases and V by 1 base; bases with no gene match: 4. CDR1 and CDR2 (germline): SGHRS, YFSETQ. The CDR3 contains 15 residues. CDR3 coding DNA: TGCGCCAGCAGCTTGATGGACAGGGGGCTGAATGAGCAGTTCTTC. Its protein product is CASSLMDRGLNEQFF. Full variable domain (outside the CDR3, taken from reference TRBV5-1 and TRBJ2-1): KAGVTQTPRYLIKTRGQQVTLSCSPISGHRSVSWYQQTPGQGLQFLFEYFSETQRNKGNFPGRFSGRQFSNSRSEMNVSTLELGDSALYLCASSLMDRGLNEQFFGPGTRLTVL.

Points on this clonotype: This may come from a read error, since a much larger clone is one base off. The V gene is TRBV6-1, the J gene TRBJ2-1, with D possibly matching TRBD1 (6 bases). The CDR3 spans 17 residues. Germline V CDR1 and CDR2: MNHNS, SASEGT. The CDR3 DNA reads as TGTGCCAGCAGTCAAAAAACCGGGACAACCTCCTTCAATGAGCAGTTCTTC. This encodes CASSQKTGTTSFNEQFF.

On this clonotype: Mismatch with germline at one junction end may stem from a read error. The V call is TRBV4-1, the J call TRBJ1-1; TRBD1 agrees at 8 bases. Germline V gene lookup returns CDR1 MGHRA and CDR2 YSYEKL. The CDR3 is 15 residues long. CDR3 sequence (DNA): TGCGCCAGCAGCCTATCAGGGGGCGGAAACACTGGAGCTTTCTTT. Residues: CASSLSGGGNTGAFF.